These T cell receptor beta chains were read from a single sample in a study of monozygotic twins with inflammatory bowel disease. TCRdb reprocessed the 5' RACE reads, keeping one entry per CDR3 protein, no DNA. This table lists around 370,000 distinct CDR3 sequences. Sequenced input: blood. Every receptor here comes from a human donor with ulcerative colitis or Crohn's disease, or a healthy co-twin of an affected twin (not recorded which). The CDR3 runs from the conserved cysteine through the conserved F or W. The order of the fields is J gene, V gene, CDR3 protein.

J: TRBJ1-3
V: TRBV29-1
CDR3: CSVVNPTRGSGNTIYF

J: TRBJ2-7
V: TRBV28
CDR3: CASRQAGTRIREQYF

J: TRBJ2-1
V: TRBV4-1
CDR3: CASSRHLAGDYNEQFF

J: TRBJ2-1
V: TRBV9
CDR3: CASSPRALNEQFF

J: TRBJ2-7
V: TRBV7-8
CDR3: CASSPNHYEQYF

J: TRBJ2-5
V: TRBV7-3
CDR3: CASSLSATGTEETQYF

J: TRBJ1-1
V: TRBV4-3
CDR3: CASSQPRQGYTEAFF

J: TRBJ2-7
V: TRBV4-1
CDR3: CASSQGDRAHEQYF

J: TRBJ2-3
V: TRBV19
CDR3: CPSSPGQGRPDTQYF

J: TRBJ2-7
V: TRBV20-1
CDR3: CSASSTGAGSSYEQYF

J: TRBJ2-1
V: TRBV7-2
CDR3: CASSGHLDSYNEQFF

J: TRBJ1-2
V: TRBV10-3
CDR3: CAISRAGADYGYTF

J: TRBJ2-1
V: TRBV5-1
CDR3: CASSLGQVYNEQFF

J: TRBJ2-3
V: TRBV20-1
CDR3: CSAREVRFGADTQYF

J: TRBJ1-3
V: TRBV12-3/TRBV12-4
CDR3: CASSLVAGGNTIYF

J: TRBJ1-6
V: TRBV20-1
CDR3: CSATRQGGGLSSPLHF

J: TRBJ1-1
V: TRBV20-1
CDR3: CSARYFGWGVNTEAFF

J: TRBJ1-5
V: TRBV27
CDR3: CASRAYGVGSNQPQHF

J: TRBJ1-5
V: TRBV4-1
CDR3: CASSPDWTGQPQHF

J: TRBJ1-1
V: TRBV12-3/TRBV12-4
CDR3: CASSKTGVEAFF

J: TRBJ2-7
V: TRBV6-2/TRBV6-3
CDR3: CASTTRTGVSYEQYF

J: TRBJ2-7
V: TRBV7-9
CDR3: CASSLGSSGTEQYF

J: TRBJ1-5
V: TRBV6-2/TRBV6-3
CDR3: CASSYFGQGTNQPQHF

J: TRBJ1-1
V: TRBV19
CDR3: CASSPGSPGSFTEAFF

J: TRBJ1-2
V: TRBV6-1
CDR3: CASHRDWYGYTF

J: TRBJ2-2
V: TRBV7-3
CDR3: CASSKTSGDYTGELFF

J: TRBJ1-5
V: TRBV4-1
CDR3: CASSQEPVIKNQPQHF

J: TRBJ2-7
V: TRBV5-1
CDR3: CASSLAGLYEQYF

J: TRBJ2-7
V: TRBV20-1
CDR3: CSANRGGANYEQYF

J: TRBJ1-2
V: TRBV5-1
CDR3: CASRDIANYGYTF

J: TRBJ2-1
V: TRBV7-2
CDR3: CASSPQVHSYNEQFF

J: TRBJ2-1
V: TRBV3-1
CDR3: CASSQGAGEQFF

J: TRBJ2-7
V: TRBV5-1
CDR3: CASSSLAGTYEQYF

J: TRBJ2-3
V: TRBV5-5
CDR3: CASSVGTGDIDTQYF

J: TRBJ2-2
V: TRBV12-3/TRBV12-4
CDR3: CASTEIQGMASTGELFF

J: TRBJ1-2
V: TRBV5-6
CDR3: CASSPSNYGYTF

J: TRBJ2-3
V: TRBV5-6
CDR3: CASSPGTPLTQYF

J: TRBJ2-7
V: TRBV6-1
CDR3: CASSETRTSGYEQYF

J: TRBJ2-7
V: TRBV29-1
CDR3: CSVEGRTTYEQYF

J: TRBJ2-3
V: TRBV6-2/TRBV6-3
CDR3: CASRYKGFTDTQYF

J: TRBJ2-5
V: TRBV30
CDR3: CAWSLWGITGGNPQETQYF

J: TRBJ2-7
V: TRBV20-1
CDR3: CSARETSGGASVQYF

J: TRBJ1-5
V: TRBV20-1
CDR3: CSARDRGRGGNNQPQHF

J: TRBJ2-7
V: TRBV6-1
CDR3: CASSRTGTVYEQYF

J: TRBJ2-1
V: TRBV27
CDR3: CASSFRGPRNEQFF

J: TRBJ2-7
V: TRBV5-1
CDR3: CASSRTGDGYEQYF

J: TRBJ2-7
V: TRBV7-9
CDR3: CASSLISSSYEQYF

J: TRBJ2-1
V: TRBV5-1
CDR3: CASSLDSGTGNNEQFF

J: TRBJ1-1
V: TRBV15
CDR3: CATSKQGNTEAFF

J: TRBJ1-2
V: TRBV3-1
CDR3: CASSRVTGGDGYTF

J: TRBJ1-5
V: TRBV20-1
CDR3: CSALKTGGYQPQHF

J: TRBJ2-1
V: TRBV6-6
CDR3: CASSYSRNHEQFF

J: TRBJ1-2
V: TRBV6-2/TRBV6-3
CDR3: CASSRQGRYGYTF

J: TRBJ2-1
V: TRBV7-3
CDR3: CASSRTSGGLSSYNEQFF

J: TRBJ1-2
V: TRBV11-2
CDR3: CASSGRGQPHGYTF